These T cell receptor beta chains were read from a single sample in a study of cytomegalovirus exposure and HLA in healthy donors. Sequencing used immunoSEQ multiplex PCR; TCRdb keeps in-frame clones, though not all of them. The sample holds about 150,000 clones, roughly 79% seen once. Sequencing was carried out using PBMCs. All receptors come from a man in his late teens or twenties in good health and CMV-seronegative. Both conserved end residues are part of each CDR3. The D gene is left open where the match is weak. Size is stated for part of the rows, as once, few or many counts, or as a class when the clone is expanded.

D gene: .; J gene: TRBJ1-1; clone size: .; V gene: TRBV13; CDR3 protein: CASSVLGDTEAFF; CDR3 DNA: TGTGCCAGCAGCGTTCTAGGGGACACTGAAGCTTTCTTT
D gene: .; J gene: TRBJ1-4; clone size: .; V gene: TRBV7-9; CDR3 protein: CASSLALGGGEKLFF; CDR3 DNA: TGTGCCAGCAGCTTAGCGCTGGGGGGGGGTGAAAAACTGTTTTTT
D gene: TRBD1; J gene: TRBJ1-4; clone size: once; V gene: TRBV18; CDR3 protein: CASSPPWGTGDEKLFF; CDR3 DNA: TGTGCCAGCTCACCACCGTGGGGGACAGGGGATGAAAAACTGTTTTTT
D gene: .; J gene: TRBJ1-5; clone size: once; V gene: TRBV6-1; CDR3 protein: CASSEARQPQHF; CDR3 DNA: TGTGCCAGCAGTGAAGCTCGTCAGCCCCAGCATTTT
D gene: .; J gene: TRBJ2-1; clone size: .; V gene: TRBV5-1; CDR3 protein: CASSLILGGLSYNEQFF; CDR3 DNA: TGCGCCAGCAGCTTGATATTGGGGGGGCTCTCCTACAATGAGCAGTTCTTC
D gene: TRBD2; J gene: TRBJ2-7; clone size: .; V gene: TRBV4-3; CDR3 protein: CASSRGTSGGLTPYEQYF; CDR3 DNA: TGCGCCAGCAGCCGCGGGACTAGCGGGGGGCTAACCCCCTACGAGCAGTACTTC
D gene: .; J gene: TRBJ1-3; clone size: .; V gene: TRBV6-5; CDR3 protein: CASRLARDTGNTIYF; CDR3 DNA: TGTGCCAGCAGGCTTGCGAGGGACACTGGAAACACCATATATTTT
D gene: TRBD1; J gene: TRBJ2-2; clone size: .; V gene: TRBV4-2; CDR3 protein: CASSQPPGQAKGGTGELFF; CDR3 DNA: TGTGCCAGCAGCCAACCTCCCGGACAGGCCAAAGGCGGCACCGGGGAGCTGTTTTTT
D gene: .; J gene: TRBJ1-5; clone size: .; V gene: TRBV6-1; CDR3 protein: CASSEGGVGYSNQPQHF; CDR3 DNA: TGTGCCAGCAGTGAAGGCGGGGTGGGGTATAGCAATCAGCCCCAGCATTTT
D gene: .; J gene: TRBJ1-1; clone size: .; V gene: TRBV9; CDR3 protein: CASSALGGEEAFF; CDR3 DNA: TGTGCCAGCAGCGCTCTCGGGGGGGAGGAAGCTTTCTTT
D gene: TRBD1; J gene: TRBJ1-4; clone size: .; V gene: TRBV5-8; CDR3 protein: CASSPLRDSREKLFF; CDR3 DNA: TGTGCCAGCAGCCCCCTCCGGGACAGTCGAGAAAAACTGTTTTTT
D gene: .; J gene: TRBJ1-4; clone size: .; V gene: TRBV18; CDR3 protein: CASSPPAGVGEKLFF; CDR3 DNA: TGTGCCAGCTCACCACCCGCGGGGGTAGGGGAAAAACTGTTTTTT
D gene: .; J gene: TRBJ1-2; clone size: .; V gene: TRBV19; CDR3 protein: CASEVRSAGRRRGYYGYTF; CDR3 DNA: TGTGCCAGTGAGGTTAGATCTGCCGGACGGAGGAGGGGTTACTATGGCTACACCTTC
D gene: TRBD1; J gene: TRBJ1-2; clone size: .; V gene: TRBV19; CDR3 protein: CASSIPPSGQGIGGYTF; CDR3 DNA: TGTGCCAGTAGTATCCCCCCCTCGGGACAGGGGATCGGTGGCTACACCTTC
D gene: .; J gene: TRBJ1-1; clone size: few; V gene: TRBV19; CDR3 protein: CASSIGVVMMADTEAFF; CDR3 DNA: TGTGCCAGTAGTATAGGGGTCGTGATGATGGCGGACACTGAAGCTTTCTTT
D gene: .; J gene: TRBJ2-6; clone size: .; V gene: TRBV6-1; CDR3 protein: CASSHSSGANVLTF; CDR3 DNA: TGTGCCAGCAGTCACTCCTCTGGGGCCAACGTCCTGACTTTC
D gene: TRBD1; J gene: TRBJ1-2; clone size: .; V gene: TRBV6-1; CDR3 protein: CASSATRDRVGYGYTF; CDR3 DNA: TGTGCCAGCAGTGCTACCCGGGACAGGGTAGGCTATGGCTACACCTTC
D gene: .; J gene: TRBJ2-4; clone size: .; V gene: TRBV25-1; CDR3 protein: CASSDPTVAKNIQYF; CDR3 DNA: TGTGCCAGCAGTGATCCTACGGTAGCCAAAAACATTCAGTACTTC
D gene: .; J gene: TRBJ1-1; clone size: .; V gene: TRBV4-3; CDR3 protein: CASSQIQGGNTEAFF; CDR3 DNA: TGCGCCAGCAGCCAAATACAGGGCGGGAACACTGAAGCTTTCTTT
D gene: TRBD1; J gene: TRBJ1-4; clone size: .; V gene: TRBV7-8; CDR3 protein: CASSLSVSQDRVF; CDR3 DNA: TGTGCCAGCAGCTTAAGTGTCTCCCAGGACAGGGTTTTT
D gene: TRBD1; J gene: TRBJ1-1; clone size: .; V gene: TRBV4-1; CDR3 protein: CASSQRDSQAFF; CDR3 DNA: TGCGCCAGCAGCCAGCGGGACAGCCAAGCTTTCTTT
D gene: .; J gene: TRBJ1-2; clone size: once; V gene: TRBV5-1; CDR3 protein: CASSLWPGGRDGYTF; CDR3 DNA: TGCGCCAGCAGCTTATGGCCGGGTGGCCGGGATGGCTACACCTTC
D gene: TRBD1; J gene: TRBJ1-2; clone size: .; V gene: TRBV28; CDR3 protein: CASGNWDSLYGYTF; CDR3 DNA: TGTGCCAGCGGGAATTGGGACAGCCTCTATGGCTACACCTTC
D gene: .; J gene: TRBJ2-2; clone size: .; V gene: TRBV7-9; CDR3 protein: CASRSTGFTGELFF; CDR3 DNA: TGTGCCAGCAGATCCACAGGATTCACCGGGGAGCTGTTTTTT
D gene: .; J gene: TRBJ1-3; clone size: few; V gene: TRBV4-1; CDR3 protein: CASSQVDIYSGNTIYF; CDR3 DNA: TGCGCCAGCAGCCAAGTCGACATCTACTCTGGAAACACCATATATTTT